The 10 T cell receptor beta chains below come from one sample, sequenced in a study of T cells in Graves' hyperthyroidism and ophthalmopathy. There were TCR beta CDR3 regions amplified from RNA transcripts. HTBI primers drove first-round RT-PCR of the TCR CDR3. TCRdb analysed the multiplex PCR reads with MiXCR anew, one entry per CDR3 protein. The sample holds some 720,000 distinct CDR3 sequences, about 15% seen once. The sequenced material came from blood. Source of these receptors: a young man with Graves' hyperthyroidism.

The CDR3 spells CASSELGRGTYF. The CDR3 DNA sequence: TGTGCCAGCAGTGAACTGGGCAGGGGAACGTACTTC. The chain recombines TRBV6-1 with TRBJ2-7; TRBD1 might be the D (6 bases). Germline-derived CDR1 and CDR2 are MNHNS and SASEGT. Trimming removed 2 bases at V and 12 bases at J, with 14 bases between. The CDR3 has 12 amino acids.

This sequence joins TRBV28 and TRBJ2-5, with 7 bases matching TRBD1. V shed 6 bases and J 1 base; nucleotides not matched to a gene: 8. The germline V gene has CDR1 MDHEN and CDR2 SYDVKM. This CDR3 region has 15 residues. This CDR3 is CASSDQTGLQETQYF. DNA of the CDR3: TGTGCCAGCAGCGACCAGACAGGGCTCCAAGAGACCCAGTACTTC.

CDR3 sequence: CASIRNRGGEAFF. The CDR3 DNA reads as TGCGCCAGCATCCGGAACAGGGGTGGTGAAGCTTTCTTT. The chain recombines TRBV5-1 with TRBJ1-1; 7 bases are shared with TRBD1. V dropped 6 bases and J dropped 7; count of bases not matched to a gene: 9. CDR1 SGHRS and CDR2 YFSETQ come from the germline V gene. This CDR3 spans 13 amino acids.

This clonotype was recorded a few times. The chain combines TRBV5-1 with TRBJ2-1; D is perhaps TRBD1 or TRBD2 (5 bases each). This CDR3 is built from 20 residues. V was pared by 0 bases and J by 2 bases, with 24 bases between. The germline gives CDR1 SGHRS, CDR2 YFSETQ. As DNA, the CDR3 is TGCGCCAGCAGCTTGGAAGGGACGGGGCGAGGGCCCGATACCTACAATGAGCAGTTCTTC. It is translated as CASSLEGTGRGPDTYNEQFF. Full variable domain (outside the CDR3, taken from reference TRBV5-1 and TRBJ2-1): KAGVTQTPRYLIKTRGQQVTLSCSPISGHRSVSWYQQTPGQGLQFLFEYFSETQRNKGNFPGRFSGRQFSNSRSEMNVSTLELGDSALYLCASSLEGTGRGPDTYNEQFFGPGTRLTVL.

This clonotype was detected many times. This chain connects TRBV5-1 to TRBJ1-1; 8 bases agree with TRBD1. This CDR3 region has 15 residues. CDR1 is SGHRS, CDR2 YFSETQ, per germline. Germline trimming cut 2 bases from V and 1 base from J; bases unmatched to any gene: 4. CDR3 in amino acids: CASSFSGGGNTEAFF. The CDR3 DNA is TGCGCCAGCAGCTTCTCAGGGGGCGGGAACACTGAAGCTTTCTTT.

This clonotype has at least ten counts. The chain combines TRBV28 with TRBJ1-1; 7 positions match TRBD1. There are 14 residues in the CDR3. CDR1 and CDR2 from the germline V gene are MDHEN and SYDVKM. V was pared by 3 bases and J by 3 bases, with 4 bases of the junction left unmatched. CDR3 residues: CASSLTGSDTEAFF. DNA for the CDR3: TGTGCCAGCAGTTTGACAGGGTCGGACACTGAAGCTTTCTTT.

This chain links TRBV7-9 with TRBJ2-7; D gene uncertain. The CDR3 is made up of 15 amino acids. The germline V gene encodes CDR1 SEHNR and CDR2 FQNEAQ (reference sequence). Trimming pared 0 bases from V and 4 bases from J, leaving 13 bases between. CDR3 protein: CASSLAGYGRYEQYF. The CDR3 nucleotides read TGTGCCAGCAGCTTAGCAGGGTACGGAAGATACGAGCAGTACTTC.

This clonotype has only a few counts. The gene calls are TRBV5-1 and TRBJ2-7; TRBD1 matches 11 bases. The junction had 16 bases not matched to a gene; V was cut back by 5 bases and J by 6 bases. The CDR3 consists of 17 residues. Germline assignment: CDR1 SGHRS and CDR2 YFSETQ. This chain's CDR3 is CASSRTGGEAGGLEQYF. The CDR3 region has the DNA TGCGCCAGCAGTCGGACAGGGGGCGAAGCGGGAGGCCTCGAGCAGTACTTC.

As for this clonotype: A junction end diverges from the germline sequence, so it may reflect a read error. The genes are TRBV5-6 and TRBJ1-6; a weak D match, TRBD1 (5 bases). The CDR3 runs to 17 residues. Germline-derived CDR1 and CDR2 are SGHDT and YYEEEE. CDR3 nucleotides: TGCGCCAGCAGCTTGAGGGGAAGCAGGGTCGATAATTCACCCCTCCACTTT. Translating gives CASSLRGSRVDNSPLHF.

The chain recombines TRBV18 with TRBJ2-4; the D is unclear. Between the trimmed V and J ends, which lost 4 bases and 6 bases, there was a span of 10 bases. The CDR3 is 13 amino acids. Germline V gene sequence: CDR1 KGHSH, CDR2 LQKENI. The CDR3 loop reads CASSRGQTNIQYF. The CDR3 coding sequence is TGTGCCAGCTCACGAGGCCAAACAAACATTCAGTACTTC.